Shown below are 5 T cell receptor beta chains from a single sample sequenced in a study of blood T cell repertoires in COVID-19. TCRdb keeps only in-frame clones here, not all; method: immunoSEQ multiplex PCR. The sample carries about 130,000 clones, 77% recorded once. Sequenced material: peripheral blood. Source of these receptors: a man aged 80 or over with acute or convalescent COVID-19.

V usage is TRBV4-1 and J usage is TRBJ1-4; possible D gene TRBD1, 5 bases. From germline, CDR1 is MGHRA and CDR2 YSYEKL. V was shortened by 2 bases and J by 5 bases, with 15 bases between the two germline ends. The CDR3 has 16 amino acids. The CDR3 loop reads CASSQSQTVRNEKLFF. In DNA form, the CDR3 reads TGCGCCAGCAGCCAATCACAGACAGTCCGAAATGAAAAACTGTTTTTT.

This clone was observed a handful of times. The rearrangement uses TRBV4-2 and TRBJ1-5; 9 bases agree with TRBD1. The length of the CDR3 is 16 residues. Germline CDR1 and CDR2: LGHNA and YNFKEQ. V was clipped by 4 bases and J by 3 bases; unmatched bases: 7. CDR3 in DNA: TGTGCCAGCAGCCTCCGGGACAGGGACCTCAATCAGCCCCAGCATTTT. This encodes CASSLRDRDLNQPQHF.

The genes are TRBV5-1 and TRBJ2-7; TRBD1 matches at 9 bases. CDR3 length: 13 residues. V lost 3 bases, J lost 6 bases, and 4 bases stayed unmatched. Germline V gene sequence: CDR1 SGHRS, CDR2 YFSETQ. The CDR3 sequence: CASSSGQGFEQYF. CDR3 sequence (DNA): TGCGCCAGCAGCTCAGGACAGGGGTTCGAGCAGTACTTC.

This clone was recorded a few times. The CDR3 reads CASSGQGALNFGAFF. In DNA form, the CDR3 reads TGTGCCAGCAGCGGACAGGGGGCGCTCAATTTCGGAGCTTTCTTT. The genes are TRBV5-6 and TRBJ1-1, with 11 positions matching TRBD1. The J segment lost 10 bases and the V segment lost 4 bases, leaving 12 bases of the junction unmatched. Germline V CDR1 and CDR2: SGHDT, YYEEEE. The CDR3 loop spans 15 amino acids. The full variable domain, with the rest looked up from reference TRBV5-6 and TRBJ1-1, is DAGVTQSPTHLIKTRGQQVTLRCSPKSGHDTVSWYQQALGQGPQFIFQYYEEEERQRGNFPDRFSGHQFPNYSSELNVNALLLGDSALYLCASSGQGALNFGAFFGQGTRLTVV.

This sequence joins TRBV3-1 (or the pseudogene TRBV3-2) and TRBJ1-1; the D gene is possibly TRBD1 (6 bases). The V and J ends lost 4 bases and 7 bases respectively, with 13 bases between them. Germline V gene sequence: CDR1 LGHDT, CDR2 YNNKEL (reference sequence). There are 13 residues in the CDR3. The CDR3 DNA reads TGTGCCAGCAGCCCCAGTCAGGGACATGAAGCTTTCTTT. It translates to CASSPSQGHEAFF.